This T cell receptor (beta chain) originates from a study of CD8 T cells in ankylosing spondylitis. Study-level findings and limits: A motif of seven or eight highly homologous TCR beta variants was seen as apparently characteristic of ankylosing spondylitis blood. Clones tied to disease were said to be significantly enriched in matched ankylosing spondylitis synovial fluid.

A few counts support this clonotype. Its antigen is unidentified. CDR1 MNHEY and CDR2 SVGEGT come from the germline V gene. There are 16 residues in the CDR3. Trimming took 8 bases from V and 4 from J, leaving 23 bases between them. With molecular barcodes, quantitative 5'-RACE was used to make the TCR beta libraries. TCRdb analysed the 5' RACE reads with MiXCR anew, one entry per CDR3 protein. The table shows approximately 540,000 distinct CDR3 sequences, with roughly 13% occurring only once. The chain employs TRBV6-2 or TRBV6-3 and TRBJ1-2; D gene uncertain. Sequenced sample: blood, either unsorted or a sorted T cell fraction (not recorded which). This receptor was obtained from a male donor with ankylosing spondylitis. The CDR3 coding sequence is TGTGCCAGCGCCGTGGCAGATCTATTGAGGATCTATGGCTACACCTTC. Amino acid sequence: CASAVADLLRIYGYTF.